These 19 T cell receptor beta chains share one sample of origin, sequenced in a study of T cells after yellow fever vaccination (dated by TCRdb to between 2018 and 2021). The library came from 5' RACE. The instrument was an Illumina HiSeq 2500. Clones were called with MiXCR by TCRdb after fastp trimmed the public reads at Q25, and only in-frame beta chains were retained. Each record represents a unique CDR3 protein, reported with the most common genes and DNA among its rows. The sample yields some 500,000 distinct CDR3 sequences; 13% were counted once. 11% to 15% of the sample is in the top ten clones. Sample treatment or condition, as interpreted from the label and publication: live attenuated yellow fever vaccine strain. The sample consisted of PBMCs, taken on the day of the yellow fever booster vaccination. Receptor source: a man aged 25 to 45 who received the YFV17D yellow fever vaccine.

This clonotype was detected a few times. The V call is TRBV5-1, the J call TRBJ2-7; D gene ambiguous. Trimming removed 0 bases from V and 0 bases from J, with 10 bases in between. The germline CDR1 and CDR2 sequences are SGHRS and YFSETQ. CDR3 length: 15 amino acids. The CDR3 DNA reads as TGCGCCAGCAGCTTGGCCGGCTCCTCCTCCTACGAGCAGTACTTC. Protein: CASSLAGSSSYEQYF.

This clonotype was found a few times. The rearrangement links TRBV6-2 or TRBV6-3 to TRBJ2-3; D remains unclear. This CDR3 is 16 amino acids long. Germline CDR1 reads MNHEY; CDR2 reads SVGEGT. The V end lost 0 bases, the J end lost 0 bases, and 10 bases lay between the germline ends. The CDR3: CASSYSRLSSTDTQYF. The CDR3 nucleotides are TGTGCCAGCAGTTACTCGCGGCTATCTAGCACAGATACGCAGTATTTT.

This clonotype was recorded a few times. The V gene is TRBV5-1, the J gene TRBJ1-2; the D gene is possibly TRBD1 (5 bases). This CDR3 has 15 amino acids. Germline CDR1 and CDR2: SGHRS and YFSETQ. The V and J ends lost 1 base and 3 bases respectively, with 13 bases between them. The CDR3 coding sequence is TGCGCCAGCAGCTTGCGAGGACACCAGGACTATGGCTACACCTTC. Its protein is CASSLRGHQDYGYTF. Combining the CDR3 with reference TRBV5-1 and TRBJ1-2 gives the whole variable domain KAGVTQTPRYLIKTRGQQVTLSCSPISGHRSVSWYQQTPGQGLQFLFEYFSETQRNKGNFPGRFSGRQFSNSRSEMNVSTLELGDSALYLCASSLRGHQDYGYTFGSGTRLTVV.

The chain uses TRBV7-2 and TRBJ1-1; D gene uncertain. The CDR3 spans 14 residues. Germline V gene data show CDR1 as SGHTA and CDR2 as FQGNSA. V was pared by 1 base and J by 5 bases, with 11 bases between. The chain's CDR3 is CASSLGADVTEAFF. CDR3 in DNA: TGTGCCAGCAGCTTAGGGGCTGACGTGACTGAAGCTTTCTTT. Filled out from reference TRBV7-2 and TRBJ1-1, the complete variable domain reads GAGVSQSPSNKVTEKGKDVELRCDPISGHTALYWYRQSLGQGLEFLIYFQGNSAPDKSGLPSDRFSAERTGGSVSTLTIQRTQQEDSAVYLCASSLGADVTEAFFGQGTRLTVV.

The rearrangement links TRBV7-2 to TRBJ2-1; D perhaps matches TRBD2 (7 bases). The germline V and J ends were trimmed by 8 bases and 2 bases, with 16 bases remaining between them. Germline loops: CDR1 SGHTA, CDR2 FQGNSA. The CDR3 length is 15 residues. CDR3 nucleotide sequence: TGTGCCAGCGGCCTTCAGCGGGACACCTACAATGAGCAGTTCTTC. Translation gives CASGLQRDTYNEQFF.

Only a few counts were recorded for this clonotype. The chain links TRBV4-3 to TRBJ2-2, with 9 bases identical to TRBD2. Germline V gives CDR1 LGHNA, CDR2 YSLEER. The CDR3 covers 18 residues. V shed 0 bases and J 6 bases; nucleotides not matched to a gene: 11. CDR3 loop: CASSQDYAAGGLPGELFF. The CDR3 coding sequence is TGCGCCAGCAGCCAAGATTACGCAGCGGGAGGCCTCCCCGGGGAGCTGTTTTTT.

This clonotype occurred many times. This rearrangement joins TRBV20-1 to TRBJ1-2; tentative D call: TRBD1 (5 bases). The germline V gene encodes CDR1 DFQATT and CDR2 SNEGSKA (reference sequence). This CDR3 is 12 amino acids long. Trimming cost V 0 bases and J 7 bases, with 9 bases left between them. The CDR3 DNA is TGCAGTGCTAGAGATCTCGGGGGTGGCTACACCTTC. Protein: CSARDLGGGYTF.

This clonotype was seen ten or more times. This chain joins TRBV27 and TRBJ2-5; 7 bases are a match to TRBD2. The trim removed 7 bases at V and 4 bases at J, leaving 3 bases unmatched. CDR3 length equals 12 residues. In germline, CDR1 is MNHEY, CDR2 SMNVEV (reference sequence). This CDR3 is CASKSGGETQYF. In DNA, the CDR3 is TGTGCCAGCAAGTCGGGGGGAGAGACCCAGTACTTC.

J is TRBJ2-1 and V is TRBV11-2; D remains unclear. Deletions cut 1 base from V and 5 bases from J, with 9 bases between. CDR1 and CDR2 from the germline V gene are SGHAT and FQNNGV. This CDR3 has 14 amino acids. The CDR3 DNA reads as TGTGCCAGCAGCTTAGGTTCTTCCAACAATGAGCAGTTCTTC. Residues: CASSLGSSNNEQFF.

J is TRBJ2-1 and V is TRBV7-2, with 9 bases aligning to TRBD2. The J segment lost 2 bases and the V segment lost 6 bases, leaving 5 bases of the junction unmatched. The length of the CDR3 is 15 residues. Germline V lookup: CDR1 SGHTA, CDR2 FQGNSA. CDR3 sequence (DNA): TGTGCCAGCAGTCGTCTAGCGGGGACCTACAATGAGCAGTTCTTC. It encodes CASSRLAGTYNEQFF. Filled out from reference TRBV7-2 and TRBJ2-1, the complete variable domain reads GAGVSQSPSNKVTEKGKDVELRCDPISGHTALYWYRQSLGQGLEFLIYFQGNSAPDKSGLPSDRFSAERTGGSVSTLTIQRTQQEDSAVYLCASSRLAGTYNEQFFGPGTRLTVL.

Written as DNA, the CDR3 is TGTGCCAGCACATGGGGACAGGGAAGAAATGGCGAGCAGTACTTC. This sequence encodes CASTWGQGRNGEQYF. The chain employs TRBV6-1 and TRBJ2-7, with 9 bases fitting TRBD1. Germline trimming cut 7 bases from V and 6 bases from J; bases unmatched to any gene: 13. CDR1 is MNHNS, CDR2 SASEGT, per germline. This CDR3 has 15 amino acids.

In this sample, this clonotype turned up a few times. This chain connects TRBV10-3 to TRBJ2-1; D is uncertain. The CDR3 runs 15 residues. V lost 7 bases and J 3 bases, leaving 16 bases between the germline ends. The germline V gene has CDR1 ENHRY and CDR2 SYGVKD. Here the CDR3 DNA reads TGTGCCATCACCAACGAAGGCCGAAGCTACAATGAGCAGTTCTTC. Translating gives CAITNEGRSYNEQFF.

This clonotype was detected only a few times. This chain links TRBV7-2 with TRBJ1-2; 9 nucleotides line up with TRBD1. Trimming at V came to 6 bases and at J to 6 bases, leaving 5 bases not matched to a gene. Germline V gene sequence: CDR1 SGHTA, CDR2 FQGNSA. The CDR3 extends over 13 amino acids. The CDR3 nucleotides read TGTGCCAGCAGAAGGACAGGGGCGGATGGCTACACCTTC. Encoded protein: CASRRTGADGYTF.

This chain links TRBV12-3 or TRBV12-4 with TRBJ2-7; D is uncertain. This CDR3 region has 19 residues. Trimming shortened V by 2 bases and J by 0 bases, and 23 bases separated the two germline ends. The CDR3 DNA sequence: TGTGCCAGCAGTTTATCGCCTCGCTTGACGGTTGGTGCCTCCTACGAGCAGTACTTC. It translates to CASSLSPRLTVGASYEQYF.

The chain couples TRBV6-2 or TRBV6-3 to TRBJ1-1; D remains unclear. Germline assignment: CDR1 MNHEY and CDR2 SVGEGT. Trimming took off 5 bases at V and 4 bases at J, with 11 bases between the two ends. This CDR3 spans 13 amino acids. This CDR3 is CASSPNLGTEAFF. In nucleotides, the CDR3 is TGTGCCAGCAGTCCTAACCTAGGCACTGAAGCTTTCTTT.

This clonotype was seen a few times. The genes are TRBV9 and TRBJ2-5; 7 nucleotides agree with TRBD1. V dropped 3 bases and J dropped 6; count of bases not matched to a gene: 11. The CDR3 is 15 amino acids. Germline CDR1 is SGDLS and CDR2 is YYNGEE. CDR3 DNA sequence: TGTGCCAGCAGCGGCAGACAGGGACCTTCGCAGACCCAGTACTTC. Translated, it gives CASSGRQGPSQTQYF.

The V gene is TRBV5-1, the J gene TRBJ2-5; the D is unclear. The CDR3 has 12 amino acids. CDR1 and CDR2 (germline): SGHRS, YFSETQ. V lost 2 bases to trimming and J lost 3 bases, with 5 bases between them. The CDR3 DNA follows: TGCGCCAGCAGCTTTAATGAAGAGACCCAGTACTTC. Protein: CASSFNEETQYF.

This clonotype was seen at least ten times. The V and J genes are TRBV7-2 and TRBJ1-2; D not certain. This CDR3 has 14 residues. Germline V gives CDR1 SGHTA, CDR2 FQGNSA. Trimming removed 5 bases at V and 4 bases at J, with 14 bases between. CDR3: CASSPRQGSYGYTF. CDR3 coding DNA: TGTGCCAGCAGCCCACGACAAGGTAGCTATGGCTACACCTTC. Using reference TRBV7-2 and TRBJ1-2 for the parts outside the CDR3, the full variable domain is GAGVSQSPSNKVTEKGKDVELRCDPISGHTALYWYRQSLGQGLEFLIYFQGNSAPDKSGLPSDRFSAERTGGSVSTLTIQRTQQEDSAVYLCASSPRQGSYGYTFGSGTRLTVV.

V is TRBV10-3 and J is TRBJ2-2; the match to TRBD1 covers 7 bases. The V gene's germline CDR1 is ENHRY and CDR2 SYGVKD. CDR3 size: 13 residues. The J segment lost 6 bases and the V segment lost 11 bases, leaving 9 bases of the junction unmatched. The CDR3 here is CASSGQDSGELFF. For the CDR3, the DNA is TGTGCCTCATCAGGACAGGACTCCGGGGAGCTGTTTTTT.